This is a list of T cell receptor beta chains from one sample in a study of radiation and T cells in renal cell carcinoma. Using immunoSEQ multiplex PCR, the repertoire was profiled, and TCRdb retains in-frame clones only, with some absent. Here the sample spans about 150,000 clones, around 90% being singletons. The material sequenced was blood, taken from a patient whose treatment included radiotherapy and nephrectomy. These receptor sequences come from a woman aged 45-65 years with renal cell carcinoma. Both conserved end residues are part of each CDR3. The order of the fields is V gene, J gene, CDR3 protein.

>TRBV9|TRBJ2-5
CASSRQGGRGYQETQYF
>TRBV4-1|TRBJ2-7
CASSPRTVSYEQYF
>TRBV6-1|TRBJ2-7
CASSEWGSRRYEQYF
>TRBV4-1|TRBJ2-5
CASSRPPTEGARETQYF
>TRBV14|TRBJ2-3
CASSLGRKNTDTQYF
>TRBV6-5|TRBJ2-7
CASSYTGTGYHEQYF
>TRBV6-1|TRBJ2-7
CASSGATGYEQYF
>TRBV19|TRBJ2-7
CASSSRGGEQYF
>TRBV9|TRBJ2-7
CASRGDGYEQYF
>TRBV18|TRBJ1-1
CASSPGGRGTEAFF
>TRBV2|TRBJ2-7
CASRVTFSSYEQYF